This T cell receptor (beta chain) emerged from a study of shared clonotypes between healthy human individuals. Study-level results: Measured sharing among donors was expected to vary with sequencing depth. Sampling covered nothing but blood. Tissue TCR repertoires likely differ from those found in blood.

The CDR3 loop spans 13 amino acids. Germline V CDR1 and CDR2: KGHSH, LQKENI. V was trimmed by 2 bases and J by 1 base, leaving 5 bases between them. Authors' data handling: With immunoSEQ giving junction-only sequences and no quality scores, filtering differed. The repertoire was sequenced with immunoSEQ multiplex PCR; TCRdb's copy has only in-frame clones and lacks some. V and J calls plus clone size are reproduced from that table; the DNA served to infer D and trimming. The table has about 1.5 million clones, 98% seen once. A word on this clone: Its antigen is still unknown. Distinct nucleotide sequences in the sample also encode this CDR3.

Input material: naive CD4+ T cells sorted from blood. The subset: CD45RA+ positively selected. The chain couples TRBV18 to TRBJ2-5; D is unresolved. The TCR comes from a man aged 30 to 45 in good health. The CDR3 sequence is CASSPNRQETQYF. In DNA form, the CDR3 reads TGTGCCAGCTCACCAAACCGCCAAGAGACCCAGTACTTC. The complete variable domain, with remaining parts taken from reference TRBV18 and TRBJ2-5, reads NAGVMQNPRHLVRRRGQEARLRCSPMKGHSHVYWYRQLPEEGLKFMVYLQKENIIDESGMPKERFSAEFPKEGPSILRIQQVVRGDSAAYFCASSPNRQETQYFGPGTRLLVL.